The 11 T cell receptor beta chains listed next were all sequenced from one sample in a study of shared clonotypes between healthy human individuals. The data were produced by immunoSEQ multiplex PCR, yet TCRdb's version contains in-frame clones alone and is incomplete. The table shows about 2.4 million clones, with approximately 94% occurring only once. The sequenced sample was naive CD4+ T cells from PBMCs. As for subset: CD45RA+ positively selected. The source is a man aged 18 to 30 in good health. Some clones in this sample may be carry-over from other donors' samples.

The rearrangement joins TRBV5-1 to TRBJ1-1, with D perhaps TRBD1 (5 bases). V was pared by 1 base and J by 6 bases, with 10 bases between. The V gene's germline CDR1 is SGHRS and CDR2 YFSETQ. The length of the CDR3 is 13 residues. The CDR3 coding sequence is TGCGCCAGCAGCTTGAGCAGGGATGCTGAAGCTTTCTTT. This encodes CASSLSRDAEAFF. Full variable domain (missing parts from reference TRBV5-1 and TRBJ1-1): KAGVTQTPRYLIKTRGQQVTLSCSPISGHRSVSWYQQTPGQGLQFLFEYFSETQRNKGNFPGRFSGRQFSNSRSEMNVSTLELGDSALYLCASSLSRDAEAFFGQGTRLTVV.

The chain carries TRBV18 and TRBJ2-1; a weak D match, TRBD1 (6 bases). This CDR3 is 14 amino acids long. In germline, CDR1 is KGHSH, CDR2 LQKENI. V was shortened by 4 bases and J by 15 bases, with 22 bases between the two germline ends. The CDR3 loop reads CASSHGDTSPPTFF. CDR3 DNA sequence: TGTGCCAGCTCACACGGGGACACCTCTCCCCCTACGTTCTTC.

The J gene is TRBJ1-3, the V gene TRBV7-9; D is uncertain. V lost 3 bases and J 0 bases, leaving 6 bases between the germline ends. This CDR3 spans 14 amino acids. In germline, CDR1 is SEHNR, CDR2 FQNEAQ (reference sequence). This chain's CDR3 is CASSFIHSGNTIYF. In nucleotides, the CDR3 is TGTGCCAGCAGCTTCATCCACTCTGGAAACACCATATATTTT.

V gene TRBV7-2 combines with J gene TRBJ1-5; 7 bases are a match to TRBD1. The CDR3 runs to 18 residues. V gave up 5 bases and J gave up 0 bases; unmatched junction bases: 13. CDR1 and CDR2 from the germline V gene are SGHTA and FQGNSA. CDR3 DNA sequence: TGTGCCAGCAGCCTGGGGCGGGACAGAGCCTCTAGCAATCAGCCCCAGCATTTT. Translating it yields CASSLGRDRASSNQPQHF.

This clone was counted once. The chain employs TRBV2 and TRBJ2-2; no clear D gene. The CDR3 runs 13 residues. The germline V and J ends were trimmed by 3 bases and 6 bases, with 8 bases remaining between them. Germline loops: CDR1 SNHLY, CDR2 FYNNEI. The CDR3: CASSERGPGELFF. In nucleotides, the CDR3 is TGTGCCAGCAGTGAGCGAGGACCCGGGGAGCTGTTTTTT.

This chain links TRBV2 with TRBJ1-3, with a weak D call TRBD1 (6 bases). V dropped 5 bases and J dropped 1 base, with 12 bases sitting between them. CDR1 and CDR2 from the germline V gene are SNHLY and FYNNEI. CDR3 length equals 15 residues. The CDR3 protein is CASSWGQGSGNTIYF. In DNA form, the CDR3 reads TGTGCCAGCAGTTGGGGACAAGGTTCTGGAAACACCATATATTTT. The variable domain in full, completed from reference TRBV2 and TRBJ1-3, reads EPEVTQTPSHQVTQMGQEVILRCVPISNHLYFYWYRQILGQKVEFLVSFYNNEISEKSEIFDDQFSVERPDGSNFTLKIRSTKLEDSAMYFCASSWGQGSGNTIYFGEGSWLTVV.

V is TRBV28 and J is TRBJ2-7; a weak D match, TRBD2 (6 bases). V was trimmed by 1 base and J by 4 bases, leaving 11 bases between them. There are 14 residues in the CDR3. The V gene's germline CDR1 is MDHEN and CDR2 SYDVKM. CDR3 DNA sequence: TGTGCCAGCAGTTTATTAGCGGCGGCTTACGAGCAGTACTTC. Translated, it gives CASSLLAAAYEQYF. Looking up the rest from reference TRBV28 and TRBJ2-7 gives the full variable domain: DVKVTQSSRYLVKRTGEKVFLECVQDMDHENMFWYRQDPGLGLRLIYFSYDVKMKEKGDIPEGYSVSREKKERFSLILESASTNQTSMYLCASSLLAAAYEQYFGPGTRLTVT.

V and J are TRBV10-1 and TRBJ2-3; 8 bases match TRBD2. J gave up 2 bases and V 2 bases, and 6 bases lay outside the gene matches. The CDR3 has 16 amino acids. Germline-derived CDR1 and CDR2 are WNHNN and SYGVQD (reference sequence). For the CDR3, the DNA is TGCGCCAGCAGTGAGCGGCTAGCGGGTCCCACAGATACGCAGTATTTT. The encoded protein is CASSERLAGPTDTQYF.

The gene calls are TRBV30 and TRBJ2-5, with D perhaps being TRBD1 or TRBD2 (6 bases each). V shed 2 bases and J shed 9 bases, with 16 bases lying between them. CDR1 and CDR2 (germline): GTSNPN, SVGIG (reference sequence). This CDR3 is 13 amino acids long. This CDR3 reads CAWSRRVSGAQYF. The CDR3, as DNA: TGTGCCTGGAGTAGGAGGGTCTCAGGGGCCCAGTACTTC.

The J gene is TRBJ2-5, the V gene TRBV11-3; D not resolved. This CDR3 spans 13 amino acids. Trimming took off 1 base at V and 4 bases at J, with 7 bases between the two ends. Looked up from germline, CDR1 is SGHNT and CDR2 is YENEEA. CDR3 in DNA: TGTGCCAGCAGCTTAGTGTGGGGAGAGACCCAGTACTTC. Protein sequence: CASSLVWGETQYF.

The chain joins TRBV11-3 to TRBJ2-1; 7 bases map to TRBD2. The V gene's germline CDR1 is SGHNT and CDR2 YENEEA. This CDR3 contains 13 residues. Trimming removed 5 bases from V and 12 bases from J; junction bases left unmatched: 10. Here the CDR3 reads CASSATSWGVQFF. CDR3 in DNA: TGTGCCAGCAGCGCGACTAGCTGGGGGGTGCAGTTCTTC.